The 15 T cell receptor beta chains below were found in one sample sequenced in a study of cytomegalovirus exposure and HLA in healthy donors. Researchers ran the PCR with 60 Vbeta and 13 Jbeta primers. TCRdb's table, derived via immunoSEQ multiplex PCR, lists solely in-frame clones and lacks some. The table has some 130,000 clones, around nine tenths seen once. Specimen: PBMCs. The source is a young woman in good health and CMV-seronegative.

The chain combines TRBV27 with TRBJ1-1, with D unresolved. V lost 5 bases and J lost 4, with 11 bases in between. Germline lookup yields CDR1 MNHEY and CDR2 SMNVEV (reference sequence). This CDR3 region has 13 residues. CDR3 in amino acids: CASSIRGPTEAFF. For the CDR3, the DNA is TGTGCCAGCAGTATAAGAGGGCCCACTGAAGCTTTCTTT.

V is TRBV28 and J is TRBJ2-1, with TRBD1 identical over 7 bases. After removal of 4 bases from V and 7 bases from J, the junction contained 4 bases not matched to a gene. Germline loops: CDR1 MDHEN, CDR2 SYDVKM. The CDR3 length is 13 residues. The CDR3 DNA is TGTGCCAGCAGTTACAGGGGTCATAATGAGCAGTTCTTC. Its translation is CASSYRGHNEQFF.

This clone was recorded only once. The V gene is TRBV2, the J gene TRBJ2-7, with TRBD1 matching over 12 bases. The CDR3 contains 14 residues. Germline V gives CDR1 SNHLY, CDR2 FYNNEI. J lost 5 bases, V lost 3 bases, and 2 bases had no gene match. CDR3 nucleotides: TGTGCCAGCAGTGAGGGACAGGGGGCCAACGAGCAGTACTTC. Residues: CASSEGQGANEQYF.

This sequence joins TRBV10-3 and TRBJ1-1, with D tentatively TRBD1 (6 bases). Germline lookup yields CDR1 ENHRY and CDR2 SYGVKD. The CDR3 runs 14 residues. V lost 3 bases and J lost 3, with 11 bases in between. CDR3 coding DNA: TGTGCCATCAGTGACACGGACAGCTACACTGAAGCTTTCTTT. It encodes CAISDTDSYTEAFF.

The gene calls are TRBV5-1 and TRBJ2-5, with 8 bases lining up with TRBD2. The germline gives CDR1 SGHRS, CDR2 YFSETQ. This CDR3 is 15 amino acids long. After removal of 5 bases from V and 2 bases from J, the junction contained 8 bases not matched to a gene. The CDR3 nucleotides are TGCGCCAGCAGACTGGCGGGGGGTATTCAAGAGACCCAGTACTTC. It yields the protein CASRLAGGIQETQYF.

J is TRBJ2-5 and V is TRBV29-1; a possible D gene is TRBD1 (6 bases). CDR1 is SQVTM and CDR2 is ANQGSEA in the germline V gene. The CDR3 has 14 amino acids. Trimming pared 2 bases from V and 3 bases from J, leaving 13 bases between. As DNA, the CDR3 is TGCAGCGTTGAAACAGGGACCCGAGAAGAGACCCAGTACTTC. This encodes CSVETGTREETQYF.

This CDR3 is CASSLGTSGHYEQYF. For the CDR3, the DNA is TGTGCCAGCAGTCTCGGGACTAGCGGGCACTACGAGCAGTACTTC. The rearrangement links TRBV2 to TRBJ2-7, with 12 positions matching TRBD2. V shed 5 bases and J 3 bases; nucleotides not matched to a gene: 5. The CDR3 is made up of 15 amino acids. CDR1 is SNHLY, CDR2 FYNNEI, per germline.

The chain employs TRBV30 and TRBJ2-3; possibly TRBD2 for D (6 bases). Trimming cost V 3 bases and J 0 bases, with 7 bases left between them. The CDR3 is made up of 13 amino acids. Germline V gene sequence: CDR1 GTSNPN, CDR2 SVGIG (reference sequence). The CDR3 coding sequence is TGTGCCTGGAGGGAGGGGAGCACAGATACGCAGTATTTT. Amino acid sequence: CAWREGSTDTQYF.

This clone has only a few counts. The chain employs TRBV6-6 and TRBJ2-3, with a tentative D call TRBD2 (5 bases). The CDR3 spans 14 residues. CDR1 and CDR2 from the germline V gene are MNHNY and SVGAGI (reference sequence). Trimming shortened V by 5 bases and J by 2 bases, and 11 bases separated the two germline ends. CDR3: CASSRTGVTDTQYF. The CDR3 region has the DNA TGTGCCAGCAGTCGGACTGGAGTCACAGATACGCAGTATTTT.

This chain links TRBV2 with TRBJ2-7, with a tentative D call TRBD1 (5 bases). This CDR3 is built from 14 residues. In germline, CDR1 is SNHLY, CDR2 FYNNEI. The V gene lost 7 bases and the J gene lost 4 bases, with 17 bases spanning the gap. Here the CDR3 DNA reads TGTGCCAGCATTGGGGTGGGCGCAGGGTACGAGCAGTACTTC. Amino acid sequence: CASIGVGAGYEQYF.

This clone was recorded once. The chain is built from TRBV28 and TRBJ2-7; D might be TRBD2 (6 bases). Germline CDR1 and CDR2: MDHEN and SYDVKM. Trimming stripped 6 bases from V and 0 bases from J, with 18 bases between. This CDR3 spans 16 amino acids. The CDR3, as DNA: TGTGCCAGCAGCTCCTTGGACTACAGAAACTCCTACGAGCAGTACTTC. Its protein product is CASSSLDYRNSYEQYF.

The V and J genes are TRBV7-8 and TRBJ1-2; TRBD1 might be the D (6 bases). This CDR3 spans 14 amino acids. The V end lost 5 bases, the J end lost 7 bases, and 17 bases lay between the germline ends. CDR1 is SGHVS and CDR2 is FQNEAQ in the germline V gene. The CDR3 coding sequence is TGTGCCAGCAGCAAAATTACACAGGGTGGTGGCTACACCTTC. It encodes CASSKITQGGGYTF.

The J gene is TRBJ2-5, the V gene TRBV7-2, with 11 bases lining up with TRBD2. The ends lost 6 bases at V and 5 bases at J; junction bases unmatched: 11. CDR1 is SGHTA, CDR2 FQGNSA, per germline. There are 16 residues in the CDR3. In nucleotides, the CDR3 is TGTGCCAGCAGTCGTATTAGCGGGGGGGCTTTTGAGACCCAGTACTTC. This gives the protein CASSRISGGAFETQYF.

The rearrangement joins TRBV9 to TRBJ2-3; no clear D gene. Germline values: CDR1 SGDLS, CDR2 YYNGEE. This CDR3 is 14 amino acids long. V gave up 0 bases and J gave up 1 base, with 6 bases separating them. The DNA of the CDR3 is TGTGCCAGCAGCGTAGGGCAGGGCACAGATACGCAGTATTTT. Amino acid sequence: CASSVGQGTDTQYF.

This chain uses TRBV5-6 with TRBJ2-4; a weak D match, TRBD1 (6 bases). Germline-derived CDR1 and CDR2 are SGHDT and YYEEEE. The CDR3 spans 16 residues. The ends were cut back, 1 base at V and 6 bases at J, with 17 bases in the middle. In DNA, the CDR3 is TGTGCCAGCAGCTTGTCCGTGAACAGGGTTAGAAACATTCAGTACTTC. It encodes CASSLSVNRVRNIQYF.